These 21 T cell receptor beta chains originate from one sample sequenced in a study of T cells in Graves' hyperthyroidism and ophthalmopathy. The investigators amplified TCR beta CDR3 regions from RNA transcripts. HTBI primers drove first-round RT-PCR of the TCR CDR3. Each CDR3 protein gets one entry after TCRdb re-called the multiplex PCR reads with MiXCR. The profile shows over 450,000 distinct CDR3 sequences, over 15% of them singletons. Material for sequencing was blood. These receptors all stem from a woman under 30 with Graves' ophthalmopathy.

J is TRBJ1-2 and V is TRBV28, with D possibly TRBD1 on 5 matching bases. CDR3 length: 13 amino acids. Trimming removed 3 bases at V and 8 bases at J, with 13 bases between. Per the germline V gene, CDR1 is MDHEN and CDR2 is SYDVKM. As DNA, the CDR3 is TGTGCCAGCAGTTTGGGGGACCTCGGGGGCTACACCTTC. Translation: CASSLGDLGGYTF.

This clonotype has only a few counts. The genes are TRBV20-1 and TRBJ2-5, with D possibly being TRBD1 (5 bases). The V gene lost 0 bases and the J gene lost 4 bases, with 12 bases spanning the gap. CDR3 size: 14 residues. Germline-derived CDR1 and CDR2 are DFQATT and SNEGSKA (reference sequence). CDR3: CSARDDSRLETQYF. For the CDR3, the DNA is TGCAGTGCTAGAGATGACAGTAGATTAGAGACCCAGTACTTC.

This clonotype was detected ten times or more. The CDR3 nucleotides are TGTGCCAGCAGCTTAGTTGCAGGGACGGACTATGGCTACACCTTC. Translation gives CASSLVAGTDYGYTF. V gene TRBV7-9 combines with J gene TRBJ1-2, with D tentatively TRBD1 (5 bases). V lost 1 base and J lost 3, with 12 bases in between. Germline lookup yields CDR1 SEHNR and CDR2 FQNEAQ (reference sequence). This CDR3 is built from 15 residues.

DNA for the CDR3: TGCAGTGCTACCAGGGGGCCCCTCAATCAGCCCCAGCATTTT. This codes for CSATRGPLNQPQHF. The chain carries TRBV20-1 and TRBJ1-5; 8 bases align to TRBD1. V lost 4 bases to trimming and J lost 3 bases; unmatched junction nucleotides: 5. This CDR3 contains 14 residues. Germline V gives CDR1 DFQATT, CDR2 SNEGSKA (reference sequence).

V gene TRBV28 combines with J gene TRBJ2-3; possibly TRBD1 for D (5 bases). The CDR3 is 14 amino acids. Trimming took off 7 bases at V and 3 bases at J, with 14 bases between the two ends. Germline V gene data show CDR1 as MDHEN and CDR2 as SYDVKM. The CDR3 loop is CASTRFRETDTQYF. In DNA, the CDR3 is TGTGCCAGCACAAGGTTCAGGGAAACAGATACGCAGTATTTT.

A note on this clonotype: This could be a read error, since a much larger clone is one nucleotide away. This chain links TRBV12-3 or TRBV12-4 with TRBJ1-2, with a weak D call TRBD1 (5 bases). Trimming stripped 7 bases from V and 3 bases from J, with 12 bases between. CDR3 length equals 13 residues. In nucleotides, the CDR3 is TGTGCCAGCAAAGGGACGGACGACTATGGCTACACCTTC. Translation: CASKGTDDYGYTF.

At least ten counts were recorded for this clonotype. The chain joins TRBV11-2 to TRBJ1-5; D is perhaps TRBD1 (5 bases). Germline loops: CDR1 SGHAT, CDR2 FQNNGV. V dropped 1 base and J dropped 5 bases, with 12 bases sitting between them. The CDR3 is made up of 15 amino acids. The CDR3 bases are TGTGCCAGCAGCTTAGTTCCGGGGGGAGATCAGCCCCAGCATTTT. This codes for CASSLVPGGDQPQHF.

The chain employs TRBV20-1 and TRBJ2-3; 11 positions agree with TRBD2. In germline, CDR1 is DFQATT, CDR2 SNEGSKA (reference sequence). The CDR3 runs to 14 residues. The CDR3 DNA is TGCAGCCCTACTAGCGGGGGTAGCACAGATACGCAGTATTTT. This codes for CSPTSGGSTDTQYF.

In this sample, this clonotype turned up many times. This chain links TRBV5-1 with TRBJ2-7; 12 bases are a match to TRBD1. J lost 2 bases, V lost 4 bases, and 4 bases had no gene match. The CDR3 consists of 15 residues. Per germline, CDR1 SGHRS and CDR2 YFSETQ. The DNA of the CDR3 is TGCGCCAGCAGCGCGGGGACAGGGGGCCCCTACGAGCAGTACTTC. It yields the protein CASSAGTGGPYEQYF. The whole variable domain, filled in from reference TRBV5-1 and TRBJ2-7, reads KAGVTQTPRYLIKTRGQQVTLSCSPISGHRSVSWYQQTPGQGLQFLFEYFSETQRNKGNFPGRFSGRQFSNSRSEMNVSTLELGDSALYLCASSAGTGGPYEQYFGPGTRLTVT.

This clonotype occurred many times. The chain is built from TRBV11-3 and TRBJ2-1; 7 positions agree with TRBD2. The V and J ends lost 5 bases and 5 bases, in that order; junction bases with no gene match: 3. This CDR3 contains 13 residues. Germline CDR1 and CDR2: SGHNT and YENEEA. In DNA, the CDR3 is TGTGCCAGCAGCACCGGGAGGCACAATGAGCAGTTCTTC. It encodes CASSTGRHNEQFF.

There are many counts of this clonotype. The J gene is TRBJ2-1, the V gene TRBV5-8, with 8 bases identical to TRBD2. The CDR3 length is 16 residues. CDR1 SGHTS and CDR2 YDEGEE come from the germline V gene. The trim removed 0 bases at V and 5 bases at J, leaving 7 bases unmatched. In DNA, the CDR3 is TGTGCCAGCAGCTTGGATGGGCGGGGGGCCAACAATGAGCAGTTCTTC. It encodes CASSLDGRGANNEQFF.

The CDR3 is CASSSTSGDTQYF. The CDR3 coding sequence is TGTGCCAGCAGTTCTACTAGCGGAGATACGCAGTATTTT. V gene TRBV6-2 or TRBV6-3 combines with J gene TRBJ2-3; the match to TRBD2 covers 8 bases. The CDR3 length is 13 residues. Germline V gene data show CDR1 as MNHEY and CDR2 as SVGEGT. V lost 4 bases to trimming and J lost 5 bases; unmatched junction nucleotides: 2.

This clonotype was picked up many times. The chain carries TRBV30 and TRBJ1-1, with D possibly being TRBD1 (5 bases). The CDR3 consists of 16 residues. Germline V gives CDR1 GTSNPN, CDR2 SVGIG (reference sequence). Trimming cost V 0 bases and J 2 bases, with 16 bases left between them. CDR3 sequence reads: CAWSVTPRRDNTEAFF. CDR3 coding DNA: TGTGCCTGGAGTGTGACACCACGCCGGGACAACACTGAAGCTTTCTTT.

The chain has TRBV6-1 and TRBJ2-3; tentatively, D is TRBD1 (5 bases). In germline, CDR1 is MNHNS, CDR2 SASEGT. CDR3 size: 16 residues. Trimming removed 5 bases at V and 1 base at J, with 16 bases between. The CDR3 loop is CASSYGAGAGTDTQYF. The CDR3 DNA follows: TGTGCCAGCAGTTACGGAGCTGGGGCAGGCACAGATACGCAGTATTTT.

This clonotype was detected only a few times. This chain connects TRBV30 to TRBJ2-7; D may be TRBD2 (5 bases). This CDR3 has 13 residues. Germline CDR1 is GTSNPN and CDR2 is SVGIG (reference sequence). V was cut by 1 base and J by 4 bases, with 11 bases left in between. The CDR3 region has the DNA TGTGCCTGGAGTGCATCTAGCTGGTACGAGCAGTACTTC. Translating it yields CAWSASSWYEQYF.

V and J are TRBV19 and TRBJ2-6; possibly TRBD1 or TRBD2 for D (5 bases each). V was cut by 6 bases and J by 0 bases, with 15 bases left in between. The CDR3 is 17 amino acids. Germline values: CDR1 LNHDA, CDR2 SQIVND (reference sequence). The CDR3 is CASRTPGRNSGANVLTF. The DNA of the CDR3 is TGTGCCAGTAGAACGCCGGGACGGAACTCTGGGGCCAACGTCCTGACTTTC.

V and J are TRBV29-1 and TRBJ2-3; D may correspond to TRBD1 or TRBD2 (5 bases each). The CDR3 runs to 13 residues. The germline V and J ends were trimmed by 4 bases and 2 bases, with 10 bases remaining between them. Germline CDR1 and CDR2: SQVTM and ANQGSEA. CDR3 amino acids: CSVGDGYTDTQYF. The CDR3, as DNA: TGCAGCGTTGGGGACGGATACACAGATACGCAGTATTTT.

This clonotype showed up many times. The CDR3 DNA is TGTGCCTGGAGTCGTGGACAGAATCAGCCCCAGCATTTT. Translating it yields CAWSRGQNQPQHF. The chain combines TRBV30 with TRBJ1-5; maybe TRBD1 (6 bases). CDR1 and CDR2 (germline): GTSNPN, SVGIG (reference sequence). The CDR3 contains 13 residues. Trimming took 2 bases from V and 4 from J, leaving 9 bases between them.

This clonotype came up many times. The CDR3 protein is CASRTGLGRNTIYF. CDR3 in DNA: TGTGCCAGCAGGACCGGACTAGGTCGAAACACCATATATTTT. The rearrangement uses TRBV6-1 and TRBJ1-3; D uncertain. V was shortened by 6 bases and J by 5 bases, with 14 bases between the two germline ends. Looked up from germline, CDR1 is MNHNS and CDR2 is SASEGT. CDR3 length: 14 residues.

This clonotype has a handful of counts. The CDR3, as DNA: TGTGCCAGCAGCCCCGTGGCGAACACCGGGGAGCTGTTTTTT. It translates to CASSPVANTGELFF. The chain links TRBV9 to TRBJ2-2; no definite D call. CDR3 length: 14 residues. Per germline, CDR1 SGDLS and CDR2 YYNGEE. Trimming took off 4 bases at V and 0 bases at J, with 7 bases between the two ends.

The V and J genes are TRBV25-1 and TRBJ1-5; perhaps TRBD1 as D (5 bases). V lost 1 base and J 0 bases, leaving 7 bases between the germline ends. The germline gives CDR1 MGHDK, CDR2 SYGVNS. This CDR3 spans 15 amino acids. This CDR3 is CASSEFRGSNQPQHF. CDR3 DNA: TGTGCCAGCAGTGAATTTAGGGGTAGCAATCAGCCCCAGCATTTT.